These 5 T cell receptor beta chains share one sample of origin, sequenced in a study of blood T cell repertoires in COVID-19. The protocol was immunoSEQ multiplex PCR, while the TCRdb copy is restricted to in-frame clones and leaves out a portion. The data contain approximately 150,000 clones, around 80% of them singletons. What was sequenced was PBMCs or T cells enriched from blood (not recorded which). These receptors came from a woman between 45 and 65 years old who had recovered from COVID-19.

The CDR3 sequence is CATSGRDRVYF. CDR3 nucleotides: TGTGCCACCAGCGGCCGGGACAGGGTGTACTTC. V and J are TRBV15 and TRBJ2-5, with TRBD1 matching 9 bases. The CDR3 sequence is 11 residues long. V lost 5 bases and J lost 13; bases outside the gene matches: 5. CDR1 and CDR2 from the germline V gene are LNHNV and YYDKDF (reference sequence).

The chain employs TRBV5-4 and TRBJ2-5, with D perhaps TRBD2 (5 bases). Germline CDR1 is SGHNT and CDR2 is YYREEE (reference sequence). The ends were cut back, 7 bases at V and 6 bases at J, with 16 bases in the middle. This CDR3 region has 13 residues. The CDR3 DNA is TGTGCCAGCTACAAATCCCGGGATCAGACCCAGTACTTC. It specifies CASYKSRDQTQYF.

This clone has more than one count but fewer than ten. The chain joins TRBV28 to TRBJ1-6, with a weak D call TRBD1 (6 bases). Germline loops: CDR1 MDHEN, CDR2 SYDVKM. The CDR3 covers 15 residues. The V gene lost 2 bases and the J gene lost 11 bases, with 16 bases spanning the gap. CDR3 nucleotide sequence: TGTGCCAGCAGTTTAGAGGGGGGGCAAATTACACCCCTCCACTTT. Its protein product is CASSLEGGQITPLHF.

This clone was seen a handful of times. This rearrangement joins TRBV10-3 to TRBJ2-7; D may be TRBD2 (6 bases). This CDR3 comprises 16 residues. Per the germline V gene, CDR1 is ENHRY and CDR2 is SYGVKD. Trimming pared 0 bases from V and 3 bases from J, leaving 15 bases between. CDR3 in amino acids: CAISESRGRQLYEQYF. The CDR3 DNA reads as TGTGCCATCAGTGAGTCGCGGGGTAGGCAGCTCTACGAGCAGTACTTC.

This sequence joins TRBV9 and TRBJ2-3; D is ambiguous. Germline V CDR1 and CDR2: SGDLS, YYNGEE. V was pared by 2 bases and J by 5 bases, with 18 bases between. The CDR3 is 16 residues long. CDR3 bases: TGTGCCAGCAGCGTCCAGCGTCTAACCCATGGAGATACGCAGTATTTT. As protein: CASSVQRLTHGDTQYF. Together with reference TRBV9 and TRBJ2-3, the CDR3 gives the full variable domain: DSGVTQTPKHLITATGQRVTLRCSPRSGDLSVYWYQQSLDQGLQFLIQYYNGEERAKGNILERFSAQQFPDLHSELNLSSLELGDSALYFCASSVQRLTHGDTQYFGPGTRLTVL.